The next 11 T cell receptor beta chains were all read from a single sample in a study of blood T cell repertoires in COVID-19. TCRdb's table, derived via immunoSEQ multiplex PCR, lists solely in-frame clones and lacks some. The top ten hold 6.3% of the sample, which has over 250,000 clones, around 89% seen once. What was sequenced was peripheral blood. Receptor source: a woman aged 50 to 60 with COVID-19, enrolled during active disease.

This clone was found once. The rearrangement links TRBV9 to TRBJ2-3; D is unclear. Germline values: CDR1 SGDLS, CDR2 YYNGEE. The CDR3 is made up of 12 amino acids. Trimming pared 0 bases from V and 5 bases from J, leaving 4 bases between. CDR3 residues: CASSVDRDTQYF. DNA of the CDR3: TGTGCCAGCAGCGTAGATAGAGATACGCAGTATTTT.

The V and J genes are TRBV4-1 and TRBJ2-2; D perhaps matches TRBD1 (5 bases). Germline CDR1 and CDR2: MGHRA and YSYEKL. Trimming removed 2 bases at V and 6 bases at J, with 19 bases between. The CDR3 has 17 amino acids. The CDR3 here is CASSQTRQGQWAGELFF. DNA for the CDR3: TGCGCCAGCAGCCAAACACGGCAGGGTCAATGGGCCGGGGAGCTGTTTTTT.

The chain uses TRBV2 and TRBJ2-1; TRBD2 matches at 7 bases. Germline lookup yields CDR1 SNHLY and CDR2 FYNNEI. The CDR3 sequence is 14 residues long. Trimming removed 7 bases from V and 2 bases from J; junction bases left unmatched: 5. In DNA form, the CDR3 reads TGTGCCAGCACCGGGACTAAGACCTACAATGAGCAGTTCTTC. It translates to CASTGTKTYNEQFF.

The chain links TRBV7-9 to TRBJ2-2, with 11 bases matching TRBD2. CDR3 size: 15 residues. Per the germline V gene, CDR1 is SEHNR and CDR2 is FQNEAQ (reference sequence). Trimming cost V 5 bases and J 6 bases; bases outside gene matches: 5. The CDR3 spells CASSPSGRIAGELFF. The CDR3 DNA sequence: TGTGCCAGCAGCCCTAGCGGGAGGATAGCCGGGGAGCTGTTTTTT. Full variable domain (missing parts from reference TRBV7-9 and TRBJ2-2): DTGVSQNPRHKITKRGQNVTFRCDPISEHNRLYWYRQTLGQGPEFLTYFQNEAQLEKSRLLSDRFSAERPKGSFSTLEIQRTEQGDSAMYLCASSPSGRIAGELFFGEGSRLTVL.

CDR3 residues: CASSMSRGVWHTF. CDR3 sequence (DNA): TGTGCCAGTAGTATGAGCAGGGGAGTCTGGCACACCTTC. The chain couples TRBV19 to TRBJ1-2, with a tentative D call TRBD1 (6 bases). Germline-derived CDR1 and CDR2 are LNHDA and SQIVND (reference sequence). CDR3 length equals 13 residues. The ends were cut back, 3 bases at V and 12 bases at J, with 17 bases in the middle.

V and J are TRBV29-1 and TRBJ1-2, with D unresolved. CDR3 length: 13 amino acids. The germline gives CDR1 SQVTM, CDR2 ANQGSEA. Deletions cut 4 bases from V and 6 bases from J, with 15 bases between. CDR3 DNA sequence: TGCAGCGTTGGGGAGTTCGGGCGTGATGGCTACACCTTC. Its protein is CSVGEFGRDGYTF.

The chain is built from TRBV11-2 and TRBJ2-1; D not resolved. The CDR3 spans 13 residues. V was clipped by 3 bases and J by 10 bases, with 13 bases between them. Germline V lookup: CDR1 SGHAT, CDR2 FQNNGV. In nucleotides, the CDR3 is TGTGCCAGCAGCTTCACGATCTCAGGAGAGCAGTTCTTC. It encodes CASSFTISGEQFF.

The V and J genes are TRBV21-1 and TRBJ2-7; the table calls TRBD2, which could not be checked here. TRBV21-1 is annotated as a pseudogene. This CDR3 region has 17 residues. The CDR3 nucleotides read TGTGCCAGCACCCAATTCGGGTGCGGGAGGGCCAAATACGAGCAGTACTTC. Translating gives CASTQFGCGRAKYEQYF.

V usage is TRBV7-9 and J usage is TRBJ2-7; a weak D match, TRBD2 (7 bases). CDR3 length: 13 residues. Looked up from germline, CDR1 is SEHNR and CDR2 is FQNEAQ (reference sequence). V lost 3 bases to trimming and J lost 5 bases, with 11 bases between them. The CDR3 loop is CASSLGGRHEQYF. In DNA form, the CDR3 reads TGTGCCAGCAGCTTGGGGGGGCGACACGAGCAGTACTTC.

This CDR3 reads CASATTGTSGYEQYF. Written as DNA, the CDR3 is TGCGCCAGCGCGACCACCGGGACTAGCGGCTACGAGCAGTACTTC. The J gene is TRBJ2-7, the V gene TRBV5-1; 11 bases agree with TRBD2. Germline trimming cut 7 bases from V and 3 bases from J; bases unmatched to any gene: 9. CDR1 and CDR2 (germline): SGHRS, YFSETQ. The CDR3 is made up of 15 amino acids. Combining the CDR3 with reference TRBV5-1 and TRBJ2-7 gives the whole variable domain KAGVTQTPRYLIKTRGQQVTLSCSPISGHRSVSWYQQTPGQGLQFLFEYFSETQRNKGNFPGRFSGRQFSNSRSEMNVSTLELGDSALYLCASATTGTSGYEQYFGPGTRLTVT.

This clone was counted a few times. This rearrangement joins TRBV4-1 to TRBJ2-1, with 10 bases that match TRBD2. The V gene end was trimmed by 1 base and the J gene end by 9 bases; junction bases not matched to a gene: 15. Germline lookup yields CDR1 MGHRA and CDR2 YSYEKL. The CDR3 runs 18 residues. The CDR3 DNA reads TGCGCCAGCAGCCAAGTCCCGGCGAGCGGGAGGGGTAAAGGTGAGCAGTTCTTC. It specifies CASSQVPASGRGKGEQFF.